This entry lists 18 T cell receptor beta chains sequenced from one sample in a study of T cell changes during pregnancy in multiple sclerosis (dated by TCRdb to about 2019). Libraries were prepared through the immunoSEQ multiplex PCR assay. What TCRdb holds here is the immuneACCESS table cut down to in-frame rearrangements. Part of the clones is not present; checked against another copy, under half of the missing clones reflect an unresolved V gene, and the others are unexplained. Counted in this sample were under 85,000 clones; around 90% of them appeared once. The ten largest clones capture approximately 1.5% of the sample. The sequences come from peripheral blood, collected in the third trimester of pregnancy. These receptor sequences come from a female donor in good health, enrolled as a control in a pregnancy study.

V and J are TRBV11-2 and TRBJ2-1; 11 nucleotides match TRBD2. Unmatched junction bases numbered 9, after V lost 5 bases and J lost 6 bases. The CDR3 loop spans 16 amino acids. CDR1 SGHAT and CDR2 FQNNGV come from the germline V gene. CDR3 amino acids: CASSPRLAGSGNEQFF. The CDR3 nucleotides are TGTGCCAGCAGCCCTCGACTAGCGGGGTCGGGCAATGAGCAGTTCTTC.

V gene TRBV7-3 combines with J gene TRBJ1-1, with 8 bases matching TRBD1. V gave up 4 bases and J gave up 5 bases; unmatched junction bases: 3. Germline CDR1 SGHTA, CDR2 FQGTGA. This CDR3 is 13 amino acids long. The chain's CDR3 is CASSSRQGTEAFF. CDR3 DNA: TGTGCCAGCAGCTCTCGACAGGGGACTGAAGCTTTCTTT.

The V and J genes are TRBV27 and TRBJ1-5; D is unresolved. Looked up from germline, CDR1 is MNHEY and CDR2 is SMNVEV (reference sequence). CDR3 length: 16 residues. V was cut by 6 bases and J by 2 bases, with 17 bases left in between. The CDR3 protein is CASSRDGVNGNQPQHF. Here the CDR3 DNA reads TGTGCCAGCAGCCGAGACGGGGTAAACGGCAATCAGCCCCAGCATTTT.

The chain uses TRBV5-3 and TRBJ2-7; 8 bases fit TRBD1. TRBV5-3 is labeled an ORF, and its function is uncertain. The V gene end was trimmed by 1 base and the J gene end by 2 bases; junction bases not matched to a gene: 5. The CDR3 totals 15 residues. The CDR3 region is CARSLHRGSTYEQYF. The CDR3 DNA reads as TGTGCCAGAAGCTTGCACAGGGGGAGCACCTACGAGCAGTACTTC.

This clone was observed a single time. The chain has TRBV7-2 and TRBJ1-5, with 8 bases that match TRBD1. Per germline, CDR1 SGHTA and CDR2 FQGNSA. The ends lost 5 bases at V and 6 bases at J; junction bases unmatched: 6. The CDR3 loop spans 14 amino acids. The DNA of the CDR3 is TGTGCCAGCAGCCTTACAGGGGGGGGTCAGCCCCAGCATTTT. It codes for CASSLTGGGQPQHF.

This chain uses TRBV15 with TRBJ1-5; 7 nucleotides match TRBD1. CDR3 length equals 12 residues. V gave up 9 bases and J gave up 3 bases; unmatched junction bases: 2. The germline gives CDR1 LNHNV, CDR2 YYDKDF (reference sequence). CDR3 in amino acids: CATQGTNQPQHF. The DNA of the CDR3 is TGTGCCACACAGGGGACCAATCAGCCCCAGCATTTT.

The gene calls are TRBV4-3 and TRBJ1-2, with 9 nucleotides matching TRBD1. Germline assignment: CDR1 LGHNA and CDR2 YSLEER. The CDR3 runs 16 residues. V shed 1 base, J shed 6 bases, and the junction held 9 bases outside the gene matches. The chain's CDR3 is CASSQGGGDRVHGYTF. The CDR3 DNA is TGCGCCAGCAGCCAAGGGGGAGGGGACAGGGTCCATGGCTACACCTTC.

This chain uses TRBV7-3 with TRBJ2-5; TRBD1 might be the D (5 bases). Germline V lookup: CDR1 SGHTA, CDR2 FQGTGA. V was pared by 5 bases and J by 4 bases, with 11 bases between. This CDR3 is built from 13 residues. CDR3 DNA sequence: TGTGCCAGCAGCCTCGTTAGGGGAGAGACCCAGTACTTC. Protein sequence: CASSLVRGETQYF.

The CDR3 region is CASSYIAGAIDTQYF. CDR3 bases: TGTGCCAGCTCTTACATAGCGGGGGCTATAGATACGCAGTATTTT. The chain has TRBV18 and TRBJ2-3; 9 positions agree with TRBD2. Germline V CDR1 and CDR2: KGHSH, LQKENI. This CDR3 has 15 residues. The J segment lost 5 bases and the V segment lost 6 bases, leaving 9 bases of the junction unmatched.

The chain recombines TRBV7-3 with TRBJ2-5, with 11 bases that match TRBD2. Trimming took 4 bases from V and 1 from J; bases not matched to a gene: 5. Per the germline V gene, CDR1 is SGHTA and CDR2 is FQGTGA. The CDR3 is made up of 16 amino acids. The CDR3 is CASSSLAGGSQETQYF. The DNA for the CDR3 is TGTGCCAGCAGCTCCCTAGCGGGGGGCTCCCAAGAGACCCAGTACTTC. Variable domain in full (rest from reference TRBV7-3 and TRBJ2-5): GAGVSQTPSNKVTEKGKYVELRCDPISGHTALYWYRQSLGQGPEFLIYFQGTGAADDSGLPNDRFFAVRPEGSVSTLKIQRTERGDSAVYLCASSSLAGGSQETQYFGPGTRLLVL.

The V gene is TRBV28, the J gene TRBJ2-3, with D hard to call. Germline V gives CDR1 MDHEN, CDR2 SYDVKM. V lost 5 bases, J lost 0 bases, and 3 bases lay in between. This CDR3 contains 12 residues. The DNA of the CDR3 is TGTGCCAGCAGTCCTAGCACAGATACGCAGTATTTT. Translation gives CASSPSTDTQYF.

This rearrangement joins TRBV2 to TRBJ2-1; TRBD2 matches 8 bases. Trimming removed 8 bases from V and 7 bases from J; junction bases left unmatched: 13. This CDR3 comprises 15 residues. Per germline, CDR1 SNHLY and CDR2 FYNNEI. In nucleotides, the CDR3 is TGTGCCAGCCGGGTTTTAGCGGGGTCTGGAAATGAGCAGTTCTTC. Its translation is CASRVLAGSGNEQFF.

This clone was recorded only once. V is TRBV7-2 and J is TRBJ2-7, with 10 bases that match TRBD1. Trimming cost V 5 bases and J 4 bases; bases outside gene matches: 8. Germline assignment: CDR1 SGHTA and CDR2 FQGNSA. The CDR3 is made up of 15 amino acids. The CDR3 DNA reads TGTGCCAGCAGCGCTCGGGACAGGGGAGATTACGAGCAGTACTTC. Translated, it gives CASSARDRGDYEQYF.

The chain links TRBV30 to TRBJ1-2; TRBD1 is a possible D gene (6 bases). The CDR3 runs to 13 residues. CDR1 is GTSNPN and CDR2 is SVGIG in the germline V gene (reference sequence). Trimming shortened V by 6 bases and J by 3 bases, and 14 bases separated the two germline ends. The CDR3 reads CACSLGQHYGYTF. The CDR3 nucleotides are TGTGCCTGCTCCCTCGGACAGCACTATGGCTACACCTTC.

The chain has TRBV6-6 and TRBJ1-5; TRBD1 aligns across 9 bases. Germline V gene lookup returns CDR1 MNHNY and CDR2 SVGAGI (reference sequence). The V segment lost 4 bases and the J segment 3 bases; nucleotides outside the gene matches: 7. The CDR3 loop spans 16 amino acids. CDR3 protein: CASSSLTGGDNQPQHF. For the CDR3, the DNA is TGTGCCAGCAGTTCGCTGACAGGGGGTGACAATCAGCCCCAGCATTTT.

The table lists this clone with a count of one. The chain couples TRBV20-1 to TRBJ2-7; D is ambiguous. The CDR3 has 11 amino acids. V was cut by 5 bases and J by 3 bases, with 8 bases left in between. Germline V gene sequence: CDR1 DFQATT, CDR2 SNEGSKA (reference sequence). The CDR3, as DNA: TGCAGTGCTCAGACATTCTACGAGCAGTACTTC. Protein sequence: CSAQTFYEQYF.

This clone was observed a few times. CDR3: CASRQTSSYNSPLHF. In nucleotides, the CDR3 is TGTGCCAGTAGACAGACGAGCTCCTATAATTCACCCCTCCACTTT. The gene calls are TRBV27 and TRBJ1-6; possibly TRBD1 for D (5 bases). Germline V gene lookup returns CDR1 MNHEY and CDR2 SMNVEV (reference sequence). The CDR3 runs to 15 residues. V was shortened by 9 bases and J by 0 bases, with 12 bases between the two germline ends.

This chain joins TRBV10-3 and TRBJ2-5; 7 positions agree with TRBD1. The CDR3 loop spans 13 amino acids. CDR1 and CDR2 from the germline V gene are ENHRY and SYGVKD. V gave up 8 bases and J gave up 2 bases; unmatched junction bases: 5. The CDR3 reads CAIRGTAQETQYF. In nucleotides, the CDR3 is TGTGCCATCCGTGGGACAGCACAAGAGACCCAGTACTTC.